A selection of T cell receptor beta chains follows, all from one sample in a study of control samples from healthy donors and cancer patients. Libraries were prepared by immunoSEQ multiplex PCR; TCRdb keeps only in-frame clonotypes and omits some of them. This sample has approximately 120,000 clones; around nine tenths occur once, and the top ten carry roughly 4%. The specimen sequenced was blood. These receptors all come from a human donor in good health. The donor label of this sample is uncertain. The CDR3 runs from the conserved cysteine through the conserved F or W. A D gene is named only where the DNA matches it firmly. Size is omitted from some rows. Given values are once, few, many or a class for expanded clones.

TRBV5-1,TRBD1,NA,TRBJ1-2,TGCGCCAGCAGATTGGGGACAGGGGTTAACTATGGCTACACCTTC,CASRLGTGVNYGYTF
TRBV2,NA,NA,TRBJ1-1,TGTGCCAGCACCCCAGGTTCGTCGGGGACGGTTGAAGCTTTCTTT,CASTPGSSGTVEAFF
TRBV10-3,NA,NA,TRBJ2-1,TGTGCCATCAGCCTCCAGGGACCGGGGTATGTGCAGTTCTTC,CAISLQGPGYVQFF
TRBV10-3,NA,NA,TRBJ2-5,TGTGCCATCAGTAGACAGCCCCAAGAGACCCAGTACTTC,CAISRQPQETQYF
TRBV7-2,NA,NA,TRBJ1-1,TGTGCCAGCAGCTCCAGGGTGACTTTCTTT,CASSSRVTFF
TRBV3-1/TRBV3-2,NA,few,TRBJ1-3,TGTGCCAGCAGCCAAGGAGGAGGGTATGGAAACACCATATATTTT,CASSQGGGYGNTIYF
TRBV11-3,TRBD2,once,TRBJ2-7,TGTGCCAGCAGCTTAGGGGGGGGATCCTACGAGCAGTACTTC,CASSLGGGSYEQYF
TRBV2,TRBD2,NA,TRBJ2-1,TGTGCCAGCGAGATAGAAATAGCGGGGGGGGTTCGGCAGTTCTTC,CASEIEIAGGVRQFF
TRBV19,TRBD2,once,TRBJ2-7,TGTGCCAGTAGTTTAGTAGCGGGGGCCTCCTACGAGCAGTACTTC,CASSLVAGASYEQYF
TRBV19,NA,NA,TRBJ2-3,TGTGCCAGTAGTAGGCAGTATGGGGGCACAGATACGCAGTATTTT,CASSRQYGGTDTQYF
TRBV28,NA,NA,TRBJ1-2,TGTGCCAGCAGTTTACCCATCACTGGCTACACCTTC,CASSLPITGYTF
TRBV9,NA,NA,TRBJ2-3,TGTGCCAGCAGCGTCGGATTATGGAGGACAGATACGCAGTATTTT,CASSVGLWRTDTQYF
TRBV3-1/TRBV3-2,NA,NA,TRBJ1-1,TGTGCCAGCAGCCAAGATCCGGGGATGAACACTGAAGCTTTCTTT,CASSQDPGMNTEAFF
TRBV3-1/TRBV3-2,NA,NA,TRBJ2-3,TGTGCCAGCAGCCAAGGGTCCAGGGGATACGTAGATACGCAGTATTTT,CASSQGSRGYVDTQYF
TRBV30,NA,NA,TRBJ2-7,TGTGCCTGGGGTTTTTATACGGGTACCACCATTTACGAGCAGTACTTC,CAWGFYTGTTIYEQYF
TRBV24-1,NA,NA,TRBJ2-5,TGTGCCACCAGTGACGGGGGACGGTCGCAAGAGACCCAGTACTTC,CATSDGGRSQETQYF
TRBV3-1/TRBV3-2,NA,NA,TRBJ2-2,TGTGCCAGCAGCCAAGCTAGCCCGAGCCGGGAGCTGTTTTTT,CASSQASPSRELFF
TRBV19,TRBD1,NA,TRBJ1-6,TGTGCCAGTAGTCTCAAGGACAGGGGCAGTTCACCCCTCCACTTT,CASSLKDRGSSPLHF
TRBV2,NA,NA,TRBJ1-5,TGTGCCAGCAGTGAGCAGGGGCCAAATCAGCCCCAGCATTTT,CASSEQGPNQPQHF
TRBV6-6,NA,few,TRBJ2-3,TGTGCCAGCAGAAACAGGGGGGGGATCGTAGATACGCAGTATTTT,CASRNRGGIVDTQYF
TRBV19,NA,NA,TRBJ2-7,TGTGCCAGTAGTATAGACTCTTCGGGCCCCTACGAGCAGTACTTC,CASSIDSSGPYEQYF
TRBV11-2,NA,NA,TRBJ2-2,TGTGCCAGCAGCCCCTCCGGGACTCATCCCGGGGAGCTGTTTTTT,CASSPSGTHPGELFF
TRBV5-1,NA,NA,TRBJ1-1,TGCGCCAGCAGCTTGGCCGGTGGGAACACTGAAGCTTTCTTT,CASSLAGGNTEAFF
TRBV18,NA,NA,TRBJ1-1,TGTGCCAGCTCACCACAGGGAGGCACTGAAGCTTTCTTT,CASSPQGGTEAFF
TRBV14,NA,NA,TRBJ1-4,TGTGCCAGCAGCCGGAATCGGGACATAGAGGAAAAACTGTTTTTT,CASSRNRDIEEKLFF
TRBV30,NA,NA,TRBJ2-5,TGTGCCTGGAGTGTGATTAGGCCGAAACAGGGCCGCGGGGAGACCCAGTACTTC,CAWSVIRPKQGRGETQYF
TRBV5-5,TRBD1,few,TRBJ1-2,TGTGCCAGCAGCCGTCGGACAGGGGAGGACTATGGCTACACCTTC,CASSRRTGEDYGYTF
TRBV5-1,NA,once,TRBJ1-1,TGCGCCAGCTCCCCCATTGTGAACACTGAAGCTTTCTTT,CASSPIVNTEAFF
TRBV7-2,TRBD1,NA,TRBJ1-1,TGTGCCAGCAGCTTATTGGGACAGGGCACTGAAGCTTTCTTT,CASSLLGQGTEAFF
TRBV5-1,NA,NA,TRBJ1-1,TGCGCCAGCAGCTTAGGCAACAGGGACACTGAAGCTTTCTTT,CASSLGNRDTEAFF
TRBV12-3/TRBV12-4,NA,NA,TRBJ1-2,TGTGCCAGCCGGACCATCTATGGCTACACCTTC,CASRTIYGYTF
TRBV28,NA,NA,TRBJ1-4,TGTGCCAGCAGTTCCTACTCACAGGGCGACGAAAAACTGTTTTTT,CASSSYSQGDEKLFF
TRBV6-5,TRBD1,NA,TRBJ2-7,TGTGCCAGCAGCTCGGACAGGGGCTACGAGCAGTACTTC,CASSSDRGYEQYF
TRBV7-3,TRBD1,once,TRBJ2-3,TGTGCCAGCAGCTTAAGGGTTGGGGGACAGGGGGTGACAGATACGCAGTATTTT,CASSLRVGGQGVTDTQYF
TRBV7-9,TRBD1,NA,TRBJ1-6,TGTGCCAGCAGCGACCCCAACAGGGGGAAGTCCTCACCCCTCCACTTT,CASSDPNRGKSSPLHF
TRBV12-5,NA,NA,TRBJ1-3,TGTGCTAGTGGTTTGGTACGATTTGGGGACGCCGGCTCTGGAAACACCATATATTTT,CASGLVRFGDAGSGNTIYF
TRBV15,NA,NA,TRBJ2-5,TGTGCCACCAGCAGAGATCCCCAGGTACAAGAGACCCAGTACTTC,CATSRDPQVQETQYF
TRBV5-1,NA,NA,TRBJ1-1,TGCGCCAGCAGCCAGGGTCCTGAAGCTTTCTTT,CASSQGPEAFF
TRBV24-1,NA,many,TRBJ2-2,TGTGCCACCAGTGGAAAGGCGAACACCGGGGAGCTGTTTTTT,CATSGKANTGELFF
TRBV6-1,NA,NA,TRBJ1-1,TGTGCCAGCAGTGAAGTAAGGCAGAACGAAGCTTTCTTT,CASSEVRQNEAFF
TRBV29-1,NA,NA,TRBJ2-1,TGCAGCGTTGATAGGACTCCGGACTCCTACAATGAGCAGTTCTTC,CSVDRTPDSYNEQFF
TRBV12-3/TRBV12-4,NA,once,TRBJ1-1,TGTGCCAGCACCCTTCAGGGAAACACTGAAGCTTTCTTT,CASTLQGNTEAFF
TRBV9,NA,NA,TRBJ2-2,TGTGCCAGCAGCTCACGGGACACCTTCACCGGGGAGCTGTTTTTT,CASSSRDTFTGELFF
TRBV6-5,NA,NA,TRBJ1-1,TGTGCCAGCAGTTTCCAACCCTCACAGGCTGAAGCTTTCTTT,CASSFQPSQAEAFF
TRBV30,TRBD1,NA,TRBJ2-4,TGTGCCTGGTTAAACCGGGACAGGGTTAAAAACATTCAGTACTTC,CAWLNRDRVKNIQYF
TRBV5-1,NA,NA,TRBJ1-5,TGCGCCAGCAGCCCGGGGGCAGAGACGAATCAGCCCCAGCATTTT,CASSPGAETNQPQHF
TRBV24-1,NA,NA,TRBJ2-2,TGTGCCACCAGTGATCTAAGTACAGGGTTTAACACCGGGGAGCTGTTTTTT,CATSDLSTGFNTGELFF
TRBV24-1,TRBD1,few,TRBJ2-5,TGTGCCACCAGTGATTCCGGACAGGGTAGAGGAGAGACCCAGTACTTC,CATSDSGQGRGETQYF
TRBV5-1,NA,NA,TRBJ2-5,TGCGCCAGCAGCTTGGAGGGACAAGAGACCCAGTACTTC,CASSLEGQETQYF
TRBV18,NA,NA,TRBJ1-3,TGTGCCAGCTCACCACAAAGCTCTGGAAACACCATATATTTT,CASSPQSSGNTIYF
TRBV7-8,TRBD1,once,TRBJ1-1,TGTGCCAGCAGCTCCGTTACAGGGGGTTTAGCTGAAGCTTTCTTT,CASSSVTGGLAEAFF
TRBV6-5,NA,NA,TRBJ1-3,TGTGCCAGCTTCAGTCAGACACACTCTGGAAACACCATATATTTT,CASFSQTHSGNTIYF
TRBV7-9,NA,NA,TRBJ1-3,TGTGCCAGCAGCTTAGGGGGGGCCTCTGGAAACACCATATATTTT,CASSLGGASGNTIYF
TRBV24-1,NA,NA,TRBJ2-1,TGTGCCACCAGTAAGGGGTTTGCGGCGTTAGATGAGCAGTTCTTC,CATSKGFAALDEQFF
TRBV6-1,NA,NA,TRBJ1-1,TGTGCCAGCAGTGAACGACGGGAAGGGGACACTGAAGCTTTCTTT,CASSERREGDTEAFF